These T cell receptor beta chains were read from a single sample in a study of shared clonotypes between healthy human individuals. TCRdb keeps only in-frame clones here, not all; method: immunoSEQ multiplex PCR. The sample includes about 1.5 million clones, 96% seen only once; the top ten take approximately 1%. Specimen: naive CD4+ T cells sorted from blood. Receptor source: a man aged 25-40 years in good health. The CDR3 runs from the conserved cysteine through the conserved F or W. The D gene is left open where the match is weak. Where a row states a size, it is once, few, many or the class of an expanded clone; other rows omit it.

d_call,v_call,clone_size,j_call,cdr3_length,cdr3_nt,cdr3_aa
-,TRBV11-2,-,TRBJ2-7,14,TGTGCCAGCAGCTTAGATAACCCTGGCTACGAGCAGTACTTC,CASSLDNPGYEQYF
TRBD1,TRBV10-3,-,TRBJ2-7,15,TGTGCCACCATGTCACGGGACAGGAACGGGGACGAGCAGTACTTC,CATMSRDRNGDEQYF
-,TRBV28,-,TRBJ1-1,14,TGTGCCAGCACCTCACCGGGGAGAAACACTGAAGCTTTCTTT,CASTSPGRNTEAFF
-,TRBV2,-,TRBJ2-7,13,TGTGCCAGCAGTGAAAGGGGCAGTCATAAGCAGTACTTC,CASSERGSHKQYF
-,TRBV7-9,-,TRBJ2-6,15,TGTGCCAGCAGCTTAGAGCCGTCTGGGGCCAACGTCCTGACTTTC,CASSLEPSGANVLTF
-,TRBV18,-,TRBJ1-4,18,TGTGCCAGCTCACCACTGGCCGGGGGCACAGGAACTAATGAAAAACTGTTTTTT,CASSPLAGGTGTNEKLFF
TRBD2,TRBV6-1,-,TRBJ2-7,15,TGTGCCAGCAGTGAAGCGCTTACTAGCGGGTGGGAGCAGTACTTC,CASSEALTSGWEQYF
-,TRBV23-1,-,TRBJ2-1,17,TGCGCCAGCAGTTCTAGTAGACAGGACGGCCACTACAATGAGCAGTTCTTC,CASSSSRQDGHYNEQFF
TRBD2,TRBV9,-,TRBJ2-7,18,TGTGCCAGCAGCGTAGCCCTGGGGGGTAGCGGGAGTTTAGGGGAGCAGTACTTC,CASSVALGGSGSLGEQYF
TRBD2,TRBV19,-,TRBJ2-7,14,TGTGCCAGTAGTACCGGCGGGGGCTCCTACGAGCAGTACTTC,CASSTGGGSYEQYF
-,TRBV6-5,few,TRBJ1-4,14,TGTGCCAGCTCCAGGTCCGCAACTAATGAAAAACTGTTTTTT,CASSRSATNEKLFF